Shown below are 20 T cell receptor beta chains from a single sample sequenced in a study of T cell responses to AZD1222 COVID-19 vaccine. This table comes from immunoSEQ multiplex PCR, and its TCRdb copy is limited to in-frame clones, with some not included. Among over 150,000 clones listed, 90% were seen once. This specimen consisted of peripheral blood, obtained on day 0 of AZD1222 vaccination. All receptors come from an adult in good health.

The chain couples TRBV9 to TRBJ1-2; a weak D match, TRBD1 (5 bases). Germline values: CDR1 SGDLS, CDR2 YYNGEE. V lost 0 bases and J 4 bases, leaving 19 bases between the germline ends. The CDR3 length is 17 residues. CDR3: CASSVGGVGASAYGYTF. The CDR3 DNA follows: TGTGCCAGCAGCGTAGGCGGGGTAGGGGCTAGCGCCTATGGCTACACCTTC.

The chain combines TRBV7-3 with TRBJ2-1; perhaps D is TRBD1 or TRBD2 (6 bases each). Germline V lookup: CDR1 SGHTA, CDR2 FQGTGA. This CDR3 is built from 14 residues. V was trimmed by 5 bases and J by 8 bases, leaving 16 bases between them. The CDR3 sequence is CASSPDGGLHEQFF. In DNA form, the CDR3 reads TGTGCCAGCAGCCCCGATGGGGGGCTCCATGAGCAGTTCTTC. The whole variable domain, remainder taken from reference TRBV7-3 and TRBJ2-1, is GAGVSQTPSNKVTEKGKYVELRCDPISGHTALYWYRQSLGQGPEFLIYFQGTGAADDSGLPNDRFFAVRPEGSVSTLKIQRTERGDSAVYLCASSPDGGLHEQFFGPGTRLTVL.

This chain connects TRBV6-2 or TRBV6-3 to TRBJ2-3; a possible D gene is TRBD2 (7 bases). This CDR3 comprises 17 residues. Looked up from germline, CDR1 is MNHEY and CDR2 is SVGEGT. Between the trimmed V and J ends, which lost 2 bases and 5 bases, there was a span of 20 bases. The CDR3 coding sequence is TGTGCCAGCAGTTACGTAAGGGGGGGCCCCGGGGAAGATACGCAGTATTTT. Protein: CASSYVRGGPGEDTQYF.

The chain has TRBV13 and TRBJ2-7, with 9 positions matching TRBD1. The CDR3 runs 14 residues. Germline loops: CDR1 PRHDT, CDR2 FYEKMQ (reference sequence). The V and J ends lost 5 bases and 6 bases, in that order; junction bases with no gene match: 8. The CDR3 DNA follows: TGTGCCAGCAGCCCCGGGACAGGGTCGCTCGAGCAGTACTTC. Amino acids: CASSPGTGSLEQYF.

This clone showed up just a few times. V usage is TRBV2 and J usage is TRBJ1-1; 7 bases fit TRBD1. V shed 5 bases, J shed 5 bases, and the junction held 8 bases outside the gene matches. This CDR3 comprises 14 residues. CDR1 SNHLY and CDR2 FYNNEI come from the germline V gene. DNA for the CDR3: TGTGCCAGCAGTTTCGACAGGGTAGGGACTGAAGCTTTCTTT. It codes for CASSFDRVGTEAFF.

J is TRBJ2-5 and V is TRBV7-8; TRBD1 might be the D (6 bases). Germline V CDR1 and CDR2: SGHVS, FQNEAQ. Between the trimmed V and J ends, which lost 1 base and 0 bases, there was a span of 21 bases. This CDR3 comprises 19 residues. The CDR3 loop reads CASSLDVSRGRAYQETQYF. In nucleotides, the CDR3 is TGTGCCAGCAGCTTAGATGTCTCCAGGGGTAGGGCCTACCAAGAGACCCAGTACTTC. The whole variable domain, remainder taken from reference TRBV7-8 and TRBJ2-5, is GAGVSQSPRYKVAKRGQDVALRCDPISGHVSLFWYQQALGQGPEFLTYFQNEAQLDKSGLPSDRFFAERPEGSVSTLKIQRTQQEDSAVYLCASSLDVSRGRAYQETQYFGPGTRLLVL.

V usage is TRBV4-3 and J usage is TRBJ2-7; 11 nucleotides line up with TRBD1. The V gene end was trimmed by 3 bases and the J gene end by 0 bases; junction bases not matched to a gene: 7. The CDR3 is 17 residues long. Per the germline V gene, CDR1 is LGHNA and CDR2 is YSLEER. This CDR3 is CASSQGAGTGGSYEQYF. The CDR3 DNA reads as TGCGCCAGCAGCCAGGGGGCCGGGACAGGGGGCTCCTACGAGCAGTACTTC.

This clone was counted only a few times. The CDR3 is CASSSATSGIGELFF. CDR3 DNA sequence: TGTGCCAGCAGCTCGGCGACTAGCGGGATCGGGGAGCTGTTTTTT. The gene calls are TRBV7-2 and TRBJ2-2, with TRBD2 matching 11 bases. The CDR3 is 15 residues long. The ends lost 4 bases at V and 7 bases at J; junction bases unmatched: 5. CDR1 is SGHTA, CDR2 FQGNSA, per germline.

The chain uses TRBV2 and TRBJ2-7; D might be TRBD1 (5 bases). The CDR3 is made up of 12 amino acids. Between the trimmed V and J ends, which lost 3 bases and 9 bases, there was a span of 12 bases. In germline, CDR1 is SNHLY, CDR2 FYNNEI. CDR3 sequence reads: CASSEVRQRQYF. As DNA, the CDR3 is TGTGCCAGCAGTGAGGTCAGACAGAGGCAGTACTTC.

The rearrangement joins TRBV15 to TRBJ2-7; 12 bases align to TRBD1. Trimming removed 0 bases from V and 7 bases from J; junction bases left unmatched: 7. This CDR3 is 16 amino acids long. CDR1 and CDR2 from the germline V gene are LNHNV and YYDKDF (reference sequence). The CDR3 reads CATSRDGGQGAGEQYF. The CDR3 DNA reads as TGTGCCACCAGCAGAGATGGGGGACAGGGGGCAGGAGAGCAGTACTTC.

J is TRBJ1-2 and V is TRBV3-1 (or the pseudogene TRBV3-2), with 7 bases identical to TRBD1. Germline V gene data show CDR1 as LGHDT and CDR2 as YNNKEL (reference sequence). This CDR3 region has 13 residues. Trimming took 4 bases from V and 4 from J; bases not matched to a gene: 3. This CDR3 reads CASSPGQIYGYTF. The CDR3, as DNA: TGTGCCAGCAGCCCGGGACAGATCTATGGCTACACCTTC.

The chain uses TRBV7-2 and TRBJ1-1; D uncertain. V shed 2 bases and J shed 1 base, with 5 bases lying between them. CDR1 is SGHTA and CDR2 is FQGNSA in the germline V gene. The CDR3 length is 13 residues. CDR3 loop: CASSLSENTEAFF. CDR3 nucleotide sequence: TGTGCCAGCAGCTTATCGGAGAACACTGAAGCTTTCTTT.

V and J are TRBV7-6 and TRBJ1-2; D remains ambiguous. Trimming removed 5 bases from V and 7 bases from J, with 20 bases in between. This CDR3 has 15 amino acids. The germline V gene encodes CDR1 SGHVS and CDR2 FNYEAQ. In DNA form, the CDR3 reads TGTGCCAGCAGCCGCACGGGCGGAGCTCGAGGTGGCTACACCTTC. It specifies CASSRTGGARGGYTF. The full variable domain, its missing parts supplied by reference TRBV7-6 and TRBJ1-2, is GAGVSQSPRYKVTKRGQDVALRCDPISGHVSLYWYRQALGQGPEFLTYFNYEAQQDKSGLPNDRFSAERPEGSISTLTIQRTEQRDSAMYRCASSRTGGARGGYTFGSGTRLTVV.

This chain links TRBV12-3 or TRBV12-4 with TRBJ1-2; TRBD1 might be the D (5 bases). CDR3 length equals 12 residues. Trimming shortened V by 3 bases and J by 13 bases, and 15 bases separated the two germline ends. The chain's CDR3 is CASSLDTDLITF. In DNA form, the CDR3 reads TGTGCCAGCAGTTTGGACACGGACCTCATCACCTTC.

The chain employs TRBV4-3 and TRBJ1-1; D gene uncertain. The CDR3 is 13 residues long. Germline loops: CDR1 LGHNA, CDR2 YSLEER. V shed 0 bases and J shed 3 bases, with 5 bases lying between them. The chain's CDR3 is CASSQEGDTEAFF. For the CDR3, the DNA is TGCGCCAGCAGCCAAGAGGGAGACACTGAAGCTTTCTTT.

The rearrangement uses TRBV12-3 or TRBV12-4 and TRBJ1-2; no firm D call. The V end was cut by 5 bases, the J end by 7 bases, with 8 bases between. This CDR3 has 11 residues. The CDR3 sequence: CASSGGGGYTF. CDR3 nucleotides: TGTGCCAGCAGTGGTGGTGGTGGCTACACCTTC.

The chain is built from TRBV7-2 and TRBJ2-4; no clear D gene. Germline CDR1 is SGHTA and CDR2 is FQGNSA. V gave up 3 bases and J gave up 8 bases, with 11 bases separating them. The CDR3 is 13 residues long. As DNA, the CDR3 is TGTGCCAGCAGCTTCCAGCAGGCGTACATTCAGTACTTC. Encoded protein: CASSFQQAYIQYF.

The J gene is TRBJ2-7, the V gene TRBV4-3; 7 nucleotides line up with TRBD1. The CDR3 contains 15 residues. From germline, CDR1 is LGHNA and CDR2 YSLEER. The V gene end was trimmed by 1 base and the J gene end by 2 bases; junction bases not matched to a gene: 5. CDR3: CASSQGRDSTYEQYF. CDR3 bases: TGCGCCAGCAGCCAAGGACGGGACAGCACCTACGAGCAGTACTTC.

J is TRBJ2-7 and V is TRBV27; TRBD1 matches 12 bases. This CDR3 has 15 amino acids. Germline lookup yields CDR1 MNHEY and CDR2 SMNVEV (reference sequence). The V gene end was trimmed by 6 bases and the J gene end by 7 bases; junction bases not matched to a gene: 10. The CDR3 nucleotides read TGTGCCAGCAGCCTAGCGGGACAGGGGGCTGGTGAGCAGTACTTC. Protein: CASSLAGQGAGEQYF.

The chain recombines TRBV7-2 with TRBJ2-3; D perhaps matches TRBD2 (6 bases). The germline gives CDR1 SGHTA, CDR2 FQGNSA. The CDR3 spans 16 residues. V lost 4 bases and J 0 bases, leaving 14 bases between the germline ends. The CDR3 region is CASSSPGGSSTDTQYF. As DNA, the CDR3 is TGTGCCAGCAGCTCCCCCGGGGGATCAAGCACAGATACGCAGTATTTT.